This section outlines one T cell receptor beta chain sequence together with its context. The PCR made use of 60 Vbeta and 13 Jbeta primers. Only in-frame clones appear in the TCRdb table, and some are missing; sequencing was by immunoSEQ multiplex PCR. Here the sample spans some 130,000 clones, 70% to 90% being singletons. The V and J ends lost 0 bases and 0 bases, in that order; junction bases with no gene match: 4. The CDR3 contains 16 residues. Germline V gene lookup returns CDR1 LGHNA and CDR2 YSLEER. The sample originates from a study of cytomegalovirus exposure and HLA in healthy donors. Study-wide background: Earlier sequencing of about 179 million T cells yielded around 120 million unique TCR beta sequences.

The rearrangement links TRBV4-3 to TRBJ2-7; 8 positions agree with TRBD1. This TCR was recovered from a boy younger than 18 in good health and CMV-seronegative. Sequencing was performed on PBMCs. Here the CDR3 DNA reads TGCGCCAGCAGCCAAGATCAGGGGGCCTCCTCCTACGAGCAGTACTTC. It yields the protein CASSQDQGASSYEQYF.